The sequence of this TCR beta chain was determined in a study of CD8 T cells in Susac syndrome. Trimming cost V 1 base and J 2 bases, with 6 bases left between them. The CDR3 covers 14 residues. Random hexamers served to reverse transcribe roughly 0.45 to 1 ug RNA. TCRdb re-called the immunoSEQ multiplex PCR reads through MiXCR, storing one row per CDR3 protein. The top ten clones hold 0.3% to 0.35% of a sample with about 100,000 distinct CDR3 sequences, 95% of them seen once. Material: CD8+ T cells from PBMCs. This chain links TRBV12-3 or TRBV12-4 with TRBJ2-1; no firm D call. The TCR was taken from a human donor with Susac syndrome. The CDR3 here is CASSLDKAYNEQFF. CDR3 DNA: TGTGCCAGCAGTTTAGACAAAGCCTACAATGAGCAGTTCTTC.